Shown below are 5 T cell receptor beta chains from a single sample sequenced in a study of cytomegalovirus exposure and HLA in healthy donors. The PCR was carried out with 60 Vbeta primers and 13 Jbeta primers. The data were produced by immunoSEQ multiplex PCR, yet TCRdb's version contains in-frame clones alone and is incomplete. The sample comprises around 150,000 clones, about four fifths of which are singletons, and approximately 7% rests with the top ten. Sequenced: PBMCs. The receptor set was obtained from a woman aged 25 to 39 in good health and CMV-seropositive.

V gene TRBV4-1 combines with J gene TRBJ1-6, with 8 bases lining up with TRBD1. From germline, CDR1 is MGHRA and CDR2 YSYEKL. V was clipped by 0 bases and J by 8 bases; unmatched bases: 6. The CDR3 has 16 amino acids. For the CDR3, the DNA is TGCGCCAGCAGCCAAGATCCTGGACAGGGTTATTCACCCCTCCACTTT. Translation: CASSQDPGQGYSPLHF.

DNA for the CDR3: TGTGCCAGCAGCTTGGGCAGATCCTACGAGCAGTACTTC. It specifies CASSLGRSYEQYF. The V gene is TRBV5-5, the J gene TRBJ2-7; no firm D call. Germline CDR1 is SGHKS and CDR2 is YYEKEE (reference sequence). V was cut by 0 bases and J by 1 base, with 5 bases left in between. The CDR3 loop spans 13 amino acids.

The chain employs TRBV18 and TRBJ2-1; tentatively, D is TRBD1 (6 bases). Germline-derived CDR1 and CDR2 are KGHSH and LQKENI. The CDR3 runs to 15 residues. V lost 1 base and J lost 0, with 7 bases in between. CDR3 amino acids: CASSPRTVSYNEQFF. CDR3 nucleotides: TGTGCCAGCTCACCACGGACAGTCTCCTACAATGAGCAGTTCTTC.

The rearrangement joins TRBV7-2 to TRBJ2-2; D remains unclear. The CDR3 loop spans 12 amino acids. CDR1 is SGHTA, CDR2 FQGNSA, per germline. V was trimmed by 6 bases and J by 4 bases, leaving 6 bases between them. CDR3 nucleotides: TGTGCCAGCAGTCCGTTCACCGGGGAGCTGTTTTTT. Its protein product is CASSPFTGELFF.

The chain combines TRBV19 with TRBJ1-5; the D gene is possibly TRBD1 (6 bases). The CDR3 has 17 residues. Germline CDR1 reads LNHDA; CDR2 reads SQIVND (reference sequence). V was shortened by 5 bases and J by 2 bases, with 19 bases between the two germline ends. The CDR3 DNA follows: TGTGCCAGTAGTGCAATGGAACAGGGTAGTGGCAATCAGCCCCAGCATTTT. Protein product: CASSAMEQGSGNQPQHF.